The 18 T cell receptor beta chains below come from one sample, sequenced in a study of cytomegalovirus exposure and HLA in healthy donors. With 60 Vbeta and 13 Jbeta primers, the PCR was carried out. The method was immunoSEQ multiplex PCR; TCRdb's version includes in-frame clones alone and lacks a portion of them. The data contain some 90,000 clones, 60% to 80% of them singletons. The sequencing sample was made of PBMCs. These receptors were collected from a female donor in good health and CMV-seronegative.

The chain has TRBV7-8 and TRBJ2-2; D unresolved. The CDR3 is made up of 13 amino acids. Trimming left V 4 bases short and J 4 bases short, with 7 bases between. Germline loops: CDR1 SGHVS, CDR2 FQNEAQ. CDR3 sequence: CASSSTLTGELFF. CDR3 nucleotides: TGTGCCAGCAGCTCGACACTCACCGGGGAGCTGTTTTTT.

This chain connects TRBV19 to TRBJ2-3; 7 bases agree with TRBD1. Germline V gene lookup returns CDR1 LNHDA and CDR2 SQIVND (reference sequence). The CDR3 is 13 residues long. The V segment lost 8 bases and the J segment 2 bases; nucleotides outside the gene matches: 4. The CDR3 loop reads CASPGQFTDTQYF. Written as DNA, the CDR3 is TGTGCCAGTCCGGGACAGTTCACAGATACGCAGTATTTT.

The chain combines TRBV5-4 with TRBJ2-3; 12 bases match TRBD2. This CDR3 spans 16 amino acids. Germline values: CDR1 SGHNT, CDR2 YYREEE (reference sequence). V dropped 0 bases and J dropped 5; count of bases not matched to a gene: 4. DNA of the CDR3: TGTGCCAGCAGCTTGGGACTAGCGGGAGATGGAGATACGCAGTATTTT. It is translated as CASSLGLAGDGDTQYF. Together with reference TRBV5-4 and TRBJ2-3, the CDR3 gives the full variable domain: ETGVTQSPTHLIKTRGQQVTLRCSSQSGHNTVSWYQQALGQGPQFIFQYYREEENGRGNFPPRFSGLQFPNYSSELNVNALELDDSALYLCASSLGLAGDGDTQYFGPGTRLTVL.

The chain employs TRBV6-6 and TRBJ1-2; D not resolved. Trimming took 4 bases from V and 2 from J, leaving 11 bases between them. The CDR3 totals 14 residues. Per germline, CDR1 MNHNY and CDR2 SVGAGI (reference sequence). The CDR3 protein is CASSSESLNYGYTF. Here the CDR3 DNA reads TGTGCCAGCAGTTCTGAGTCCTTAAACTATGGCTACACCTTC.

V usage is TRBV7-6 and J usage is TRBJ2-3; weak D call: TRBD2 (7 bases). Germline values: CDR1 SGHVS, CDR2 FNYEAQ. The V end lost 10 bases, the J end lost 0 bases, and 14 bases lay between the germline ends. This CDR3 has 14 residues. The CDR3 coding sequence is TGTGCCACCTCCGGGGGGCCGAGCACAGATACGCAGTATTTT. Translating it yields CATSGGPSTDTQYF.

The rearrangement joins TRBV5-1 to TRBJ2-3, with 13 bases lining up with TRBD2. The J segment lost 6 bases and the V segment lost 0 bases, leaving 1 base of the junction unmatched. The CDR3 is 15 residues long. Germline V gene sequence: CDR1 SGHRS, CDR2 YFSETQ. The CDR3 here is CASSLELAGGDTQYF. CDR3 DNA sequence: TGCGCCAGCAGCTTGGAACTAGCGGGAGGGGATACGCAGTATTTT.

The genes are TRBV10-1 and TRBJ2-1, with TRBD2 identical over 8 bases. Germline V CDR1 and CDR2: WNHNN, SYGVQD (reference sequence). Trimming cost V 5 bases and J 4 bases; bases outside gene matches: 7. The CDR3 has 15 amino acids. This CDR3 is CASSLTSARYNEQFF. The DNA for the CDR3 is TGCGCCAGCAGTTTGACTAGCGCACGATACAATGAGCAGTTCTTC.

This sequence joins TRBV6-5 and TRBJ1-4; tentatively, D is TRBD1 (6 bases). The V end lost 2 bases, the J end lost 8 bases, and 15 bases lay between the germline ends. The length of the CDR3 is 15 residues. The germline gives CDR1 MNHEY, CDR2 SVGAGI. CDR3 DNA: TGTGCCAGCAGTTACGGGGGCAGGGTCAGCGAAAAACTGTTTTTT. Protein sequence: CASSYGGRVSEKLFF.

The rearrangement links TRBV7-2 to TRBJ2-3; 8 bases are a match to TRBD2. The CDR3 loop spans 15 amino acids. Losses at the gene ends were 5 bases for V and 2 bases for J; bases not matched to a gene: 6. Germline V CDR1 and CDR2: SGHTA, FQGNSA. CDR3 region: CASSVSGLVTDTQYF. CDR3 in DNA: TGTGCCAGCAGCGTCTCGGGACTAGTCACAGATACGCAGTATTTT.

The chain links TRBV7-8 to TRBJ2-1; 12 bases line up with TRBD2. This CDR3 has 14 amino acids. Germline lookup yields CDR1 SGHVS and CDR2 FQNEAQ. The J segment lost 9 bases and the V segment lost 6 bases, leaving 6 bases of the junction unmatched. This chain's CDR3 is CASSSSGGVSEQFF. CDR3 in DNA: TGTGCCAGCAGTTCTAGCGGGGGGGTCTCTGAGCAGTTCTTC.

The CDR3 protein is CASSLNPRDRAGEQYF. The DNA of the CDR3 is TGCGCCAGCAGCTTGAACCCTCGGGACAGGGCTGGCGAGCAGTACTTC. The genes are TRBV5-1 and TRBJ2-7; 9 positions agree with TRBD1. The J segment lost 6 bases and the V segment lost 1 base, leaving 11 bases of the junction unmatched. In germline, CDR1 is SGHRS, CDR2 YFSETQ. The CDR3 consists of 16 residues.

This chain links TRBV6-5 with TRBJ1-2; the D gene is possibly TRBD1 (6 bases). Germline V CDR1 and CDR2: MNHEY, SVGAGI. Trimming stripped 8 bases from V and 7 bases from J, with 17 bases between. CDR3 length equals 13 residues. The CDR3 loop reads CASSLTGGGGYTF. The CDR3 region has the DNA TGTGCCAGCTCCTTAACGGGGGGCGGTGGCTACACCTTC.

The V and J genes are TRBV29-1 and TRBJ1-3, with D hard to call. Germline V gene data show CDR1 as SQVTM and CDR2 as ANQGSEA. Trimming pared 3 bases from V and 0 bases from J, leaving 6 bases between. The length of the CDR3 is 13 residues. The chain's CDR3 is CSVERFSGNTIYF. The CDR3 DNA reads TGCAGCGTTGAGAGGTTCTCTGGAAACACCATATATTTT.

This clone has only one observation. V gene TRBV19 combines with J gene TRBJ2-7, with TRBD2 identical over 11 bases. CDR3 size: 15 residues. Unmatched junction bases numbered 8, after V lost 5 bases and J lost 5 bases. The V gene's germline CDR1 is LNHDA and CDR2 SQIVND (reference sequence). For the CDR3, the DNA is TGTGCCAGTAGTCGGACTAGCGGGTCTGCGGACGAGCAGTACTTC. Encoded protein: CASSRTSGSADEQYF.

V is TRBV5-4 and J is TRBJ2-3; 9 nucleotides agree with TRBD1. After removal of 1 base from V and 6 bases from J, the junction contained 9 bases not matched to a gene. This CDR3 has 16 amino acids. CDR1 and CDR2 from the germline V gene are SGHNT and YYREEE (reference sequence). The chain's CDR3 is CASSLRGGQGADTQYF. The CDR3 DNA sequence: TGTGCCAGCAGCTTGCGAGGGGGACAGGGAGCGGATACGCAGTATTTT. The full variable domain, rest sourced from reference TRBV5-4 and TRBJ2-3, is ETGVTQSPTHLIKTRGQQVTLRCSSQSGHNTVSWYQQALGQGPQFIFQYYREEENGRGNFPPRFSGLQFPNYSSELNVNALELDDSALYLCASSLRGGQGADTQYFGPGTRLTVL.

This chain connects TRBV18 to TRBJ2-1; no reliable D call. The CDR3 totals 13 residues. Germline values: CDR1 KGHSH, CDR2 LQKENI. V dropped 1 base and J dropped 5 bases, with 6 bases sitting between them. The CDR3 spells CASSPQSDNEQFF. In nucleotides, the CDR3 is TGTGCCAGCTCACCACAGAGCGACAATGAGCAGTTCTTC.

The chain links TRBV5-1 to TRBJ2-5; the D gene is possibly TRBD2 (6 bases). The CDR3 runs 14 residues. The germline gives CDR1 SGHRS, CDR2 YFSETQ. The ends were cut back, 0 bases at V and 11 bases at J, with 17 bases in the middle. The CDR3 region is CASSLEGSGFEQYF. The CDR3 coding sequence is TGCGCCAGCAGCTTGGAGGGTAGCGGATTTGAGCAGTACTTC.

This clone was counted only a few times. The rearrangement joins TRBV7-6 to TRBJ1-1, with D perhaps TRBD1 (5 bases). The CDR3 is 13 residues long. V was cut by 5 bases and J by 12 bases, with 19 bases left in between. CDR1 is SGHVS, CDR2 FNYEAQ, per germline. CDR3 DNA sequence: TGTGCCAGCAGCAAGGAAGACAGTTTTGCAACTTTCTTT. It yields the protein CASSKEDSFATFF.